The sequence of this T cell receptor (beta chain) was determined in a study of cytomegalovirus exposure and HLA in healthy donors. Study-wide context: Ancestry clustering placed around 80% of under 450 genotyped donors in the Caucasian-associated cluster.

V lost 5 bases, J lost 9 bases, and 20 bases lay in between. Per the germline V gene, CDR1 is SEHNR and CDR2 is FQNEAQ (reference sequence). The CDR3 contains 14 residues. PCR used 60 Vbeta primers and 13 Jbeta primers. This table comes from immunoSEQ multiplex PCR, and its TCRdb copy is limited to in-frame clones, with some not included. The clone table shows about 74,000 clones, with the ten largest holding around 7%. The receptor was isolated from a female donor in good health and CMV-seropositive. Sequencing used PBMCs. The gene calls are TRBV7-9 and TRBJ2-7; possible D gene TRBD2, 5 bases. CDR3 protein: CASSPSGGTEAQYF. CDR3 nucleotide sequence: TGTGCCAGCAGCCCGAGTGGTGGCACGGAGGCGCAGTACTTC.